This TCR beta chain is from a study of shared clonotypes between healthy human individuals. The CDR3 spans 16 residues. Trimming removed 5 bases from V and 8 bases from J; junction bases left unmatched: 8. The V gene's germline CDR1 is MGHRA and CDR2 YSYEKL. Naivety among CD8 cells was defined by CD45RO negativity and positive CCR7 selection, thereby excluding terminally differentiated effector memory CD45RA+ cells. Researchers ran the assay at a deep level. Clones were read by immunoSEQ multiplex PCR, and TCRdb kept only the in-frame ones, dropping some. The repertoire consists of 2 million to 2.5 million clones, with about 94% occurring once and the leading ten covering around 1.1%.

The gene calls are TRBV4-1 and TRBJ2-1, with 14 bases fitting TRBD2. The source material was naive CD8+ T cells sorted from blood. This TCR derives from a man between 18 and 29 years old in good health. The CDR3 nucleotides read TGCGCCAGCAGCTCCCGGGGACTAGCGGGAGTCTATGAGCAGTTCTTC. This gives the protein CASSSRGLAGVYEQFF.